The rows below give T cell receptor beta chains drawn from one sample of a study of vaccination effects on CD4 cells after COVID-19. Sequencing used immunoSEQ multiplex PCR; TCRdb keeps in-frame clones, though not all of them. This table holds 40,000 to 45,000 clones, roughly 76% found once. No cognate antigen is known for these TCRs. Sequenced material: CD4+ T cells from PBMCs cultured with HCoV-OC43 spike peptides, taken before COVID-19 vaccination. The receptor source for this set is a human donor who received a COVID-19 vaccine. Each CDR3 is given with its conserved first and last residue. A D gene is named only where the DNA matches it firmly. Clone size, where shown, is once, few, many, or a class for clones that have expanded.

>TRBD1|TRBV5-1|-|TRBJ1-3
TGCGCCAGCAGCTTTGGGACAGGGAGTGGAAACACCATATATTTT
CASSFGTGSGNTIYF
>-|TRBV5-1|-|TRBJ2-6
TGCGCCAGCAGCTTGGTAACGGGCACTGGGGCCAACGTCCTGACTTTC
CASSLVTGTGANVLTF
>-|TRBV7-9|-|TRBJ1-2
TGTGCCAGCAGCTTGGGGGCGGAGTATGGCTACACCTTC
CASSLGAEYGYTF
>-|TRBV2|many|TRBJ1-5
TGTGCCAGCAGGAACAGGGCTTCGAGCAATCAGCCCCAGCATTTT
CASRNRASSNQPQHF
>TRBD1|TRBV5-1|-|TRBJ1-3
TGCGCCAGCAGCTTGGCTGGCAGGGGGGAAAGCTCTGGAAACACCATATATTTT
CASSLAGRGESSGNTIYF
>TRBD2|TRBV2|-|TRBJ2-3
TGTGCCAGCAAAGGACTAGCGGACCAACGGAAGACAGATACGCAGTATTTT
CASKGLADQRKTDTQYF
>-|TRBV6-5|-|TRBJ1-2
TGTGCCAGCAGTTATGCAGGGCTTGGCTACACCTTC
CASSYAGLGYTF
>TRBD1|TRBV7-9|-|TRBJ1-1
TGTGCCAGCAGCTTTCAGGGGGCGAACACTGAAGCTTTCTTT
CASSFQGANTEAFF
>TRBD1|TRBV28|-|TRBJ2-1
TGTGCCAGCAGCCCTCCGGGACAGGGGGCGGGAGAGCAGTTCTTC
CASSPPGQGAGEQFF
>-|TRBV20-1|-|TRBJ2-5
TGCAGTGCCGACAGTCAAGAGACCCAGTACTTC
CSADSQETQYF
>-|TRBV5-5|once|TRBJ1-2
TGTGCCAGCAGCTTCGAGCCAGCTAACTATGGCTACACCTTC
CASSFEPANYGYTF
>-|TRBV12-3/TRBV12-4|-|TRBJ2-3
TGTGCCAGCAGTTTATCCGGGGCAGATACGCAGTATTTT
CASSLSGADTQYF
>-|TRBV6-1|-|TRBJ2-7
TGTGCCAGCAGTGACCCACGGGGGACAGAAGATTACGAGCAGTACTTC
CASSDPRGTEDYEQYF
>-|TRBV7-9|few|TRBJ1-2
TGTGCCGCGAAGGGAAAAGGGTATGGCTACACCTTC
CAAKGKGYGYTF
>-|TRBV6-2/TRBV6-3|once|TRBJ2-7
TGTGCCAGCAGTTACGTGGACAGATACGAGCAGTACTTC
CASSYVDRYEQYF
>TRBD2|TRBV4-1|-|TRBJ2-3
TGCGCCAGCAGCCTAGACCGGGGGGGCAGTACAGATACGCAGTATTTT
CASSLDRGGSTDTQYF
>-|TRBV5-1|-|TRBJ2-7
TGCGCCAGCAGCTTGGGTGGCAGCGTCGTTGAGCAGTACTTC
CASSLGGSVVEQYF
>TRBD1|TRBV4-1|-|TRBJ2-1
TGCGCCAGCAGCCCAAAAATCGGAACAGGGGTATACAATGAGCAGTTCTTC
CASSPKIGTGVYNEQFF
>-|TRBV6-5|once|TRBJ2-7
TGTGCCAGCAGTTACTCGGGAGTCGGCAGGGAGTACGAGCAGTACTTC
CASSYSGVGREYEQYF
>-|TRBV5-4|-|TRBJ2-1
TGTGCCAGCAGCTTGGTCGTGGACCGACACAATGAGCAGTTCTTC
CASSLVVDRHNEQFF
>-|TRBV11-2|-|TRBJ2-1
TGTGCCAGCAGCTTAGATTTCGGCGGGGAGTCCCGGCGGTTCTTC
CASSLDFGGESRRFF
>-|TRBV3-1/TRBV3-2|-|TRBJ1-6
TGTGCCAGCAGCCAAAGGTCCGGGGGCGGTTCACCCCTCCACTTT
CASSQRSGGGSPLHF
>TRBD2|TRBV19|-|TRBJ2-4
TGTGCCAGTACCACGGGGGGGGTAACCAAAAACATTCAGTACTTC
CASTTGGVTKNIQYF
>-|TRBV9|-|TRBJ1-1
TGTGCCAGCAGCTGGGGGGATGGCACTGAAGCTTTCTTT
CASSWGDGTEAFF